This T cell receptor (beta chain) was sequenced for a study of blood T cell repertoires in COVID-19. Study summary: The samples span acute and convalescent COVID-19 from the United States, Italy and Spain. The analysed material was cDNA or gDNA that came from T cells, B-cell-depleted T cells, or PBMCs.

From germline, CDR1 is SEHNR and CDR2 FQNEAQ (reference sequence). The J segment lost 6 bases and the V segment lost 0 bases, leaving 9 bases of the junction unmatched. The CDR3 totals 16 residues. Data came from immunoSEQ multiplex PCR; TCRdb stores just in-frame clones and leaves some out. This sample has over 110,000 clones; around 87% occur once, and the top ten carry 10% to 12%. Material: PBMCs or T cells enriched from blood (not recorded which). This clonotype was sampled from a man aged 55 to 70 who had recovered from COVID-19. The chain carries TRBV7-9 and TRBJ2-3; the match to TRBD2 covers 7 bases. This CDR3 is CASSLAGGSGVDTQYF. The CDR3 DNA reads TGTGCCAGCAGCTTAGCCGGGGGGAGTGGTGTGGATACGCAGTATTTT. The full variable domain, rest sourced from reference TRBV7-9 and TRBJ2-3, is DTGVSQNPRHKITKRGQNVTFRCDPISEHNRLYWYRQTLGQGPEFLTYFQNEAQLEKSRLLSDRFSAERPKGSFSTLEIQRTEQGDSAMYLCASSLAGGSGVDTQYFGPGTRLTVL.